The sequence of this T cell receptor (beta chain) was determined in a study of blood T cell repertoires in COVID-19. Study-level information: Material from acute and convalescent COVID-19 was sourced from the United States, Italy and Spain.

Those enrolled, adults aged 18 to 89 years, came from 25 or so US areas. No more than 2 weeks before study entry, exposed participants had met a case of COVID-19. This clone was counted a few times. CDR1 MNHNS and CDR2 SASEGT come from the germline V gene. The V segment lost 4 bases and the J segment 0 bases; nucleotides outside the gene matches: 10. The CDR3 spans 18 residues. In the original workflow: How many nucleated cells were present was estimated from reference gene primer amplification. Sequencing was performed with immunoSEQ multiplex PCR; in TCRdb, only in-frame clones are kept and a portion is missing. V, J and clone size were drawn from that table, and D and trimming were deduced from the DNA. Among about 190,000 clones listed, 84% were seen once.

Sequencing was done on a sample of PBMCs or T cells enriched from blood (not recorded which). This chain joins TRBV6-1 and TRBJ1-5, with TRBD1 matching over 9 bases. The clonotype originates from a woman aged 30 to 39 who had been exposed to COVID-19. CDR3 nucleotides: TGTGCCAGCAGTGCACTCGGACAGGGGCAGAATAGCAATCAGCCCCAGCATTTT. This sequence encodes CASSALGQGQNSNQPQHF.